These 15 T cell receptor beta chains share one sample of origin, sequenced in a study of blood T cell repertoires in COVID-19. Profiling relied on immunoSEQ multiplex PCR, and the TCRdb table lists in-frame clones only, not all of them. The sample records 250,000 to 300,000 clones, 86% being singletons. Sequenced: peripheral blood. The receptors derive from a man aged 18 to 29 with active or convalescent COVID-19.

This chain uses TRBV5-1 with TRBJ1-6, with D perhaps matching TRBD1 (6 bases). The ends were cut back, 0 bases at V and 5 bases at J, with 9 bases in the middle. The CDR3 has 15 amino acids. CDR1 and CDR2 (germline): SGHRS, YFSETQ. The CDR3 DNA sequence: TGCGCCAGCAGCTTGGAACAGGGAAATAATTCACCCCTCCACTTT. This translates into CASSLEQGNNSPLHF.

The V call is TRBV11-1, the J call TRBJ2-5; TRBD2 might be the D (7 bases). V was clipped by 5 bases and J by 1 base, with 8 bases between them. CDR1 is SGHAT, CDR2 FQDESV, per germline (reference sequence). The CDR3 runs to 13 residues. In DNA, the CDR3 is TGTGCCAGCAGCGGGGGGGCCCAAGAGACCCAGTACTTC. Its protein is CASSGGAQETQYF.

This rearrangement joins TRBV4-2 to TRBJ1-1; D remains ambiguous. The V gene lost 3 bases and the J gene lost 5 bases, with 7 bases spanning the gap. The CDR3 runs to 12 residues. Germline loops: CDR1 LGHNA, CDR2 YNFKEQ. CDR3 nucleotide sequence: TGTGCCAGCAGCCACCAAGCGACTGAAGCTTTCTTT. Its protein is CASSHQATEAFF.

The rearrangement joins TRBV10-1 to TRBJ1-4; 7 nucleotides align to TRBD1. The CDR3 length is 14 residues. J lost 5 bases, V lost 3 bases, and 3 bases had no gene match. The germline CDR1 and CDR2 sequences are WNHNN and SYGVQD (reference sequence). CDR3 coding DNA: TGCGCCAGCAGTGATGGAGGGGGCAATGAAAAACTGTTTTTT. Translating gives CASSDGGGNEKLFF.

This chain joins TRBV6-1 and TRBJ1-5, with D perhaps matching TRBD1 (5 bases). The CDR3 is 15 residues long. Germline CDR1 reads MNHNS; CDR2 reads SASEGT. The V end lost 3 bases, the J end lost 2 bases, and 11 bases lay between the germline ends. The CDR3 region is CASSDRGGGNQPQHF. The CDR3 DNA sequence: TGTGCCAGCAGTGATCGGGGGGGAGGCAATCAGCCCCAGCATTTT.

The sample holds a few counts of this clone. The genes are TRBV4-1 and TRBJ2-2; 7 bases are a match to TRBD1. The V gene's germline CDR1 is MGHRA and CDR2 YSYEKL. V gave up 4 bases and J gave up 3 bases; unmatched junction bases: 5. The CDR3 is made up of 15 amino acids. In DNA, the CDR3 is TGCGCCAGCAGCCGACAGGGACGGGACACCGGGGAGCTGTTTTTT. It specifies CASSRQGRDTGELFF.

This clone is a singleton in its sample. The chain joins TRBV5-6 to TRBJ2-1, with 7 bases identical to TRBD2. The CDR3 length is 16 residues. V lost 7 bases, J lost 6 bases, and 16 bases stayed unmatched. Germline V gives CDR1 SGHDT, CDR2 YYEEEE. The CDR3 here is CASQKIPGLRVNEQFF. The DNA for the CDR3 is TGTGCCAGCCAGAAGATTCCGGGACTACGGGTCAATGAGCAGTTCTTC. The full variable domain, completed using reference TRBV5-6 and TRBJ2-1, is DAGVTQSPTHLIKTRGQQVTLRCSPKSGHDTVSWYQQALGQGPQFIFQYYEEEERQRGNFPDRFSGHQFPNYSSELNVNALLLGDSALYLCASQKIPGLRVNEQFFGPGTRLTVL.

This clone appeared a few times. This CDR3 is CASGGARGSPLHF. The CDR3 nucleotides read TGTGCCAGTGGGGGGGCCCGAGGTTCACCCCTCCACTTT. The J gene is TRBJ1-6, the V gene TRBV6-5; a possible D gene is TRBD1 (6 bases). Deletions cut 9 bases from V and 9 bases from J, with 15 bases between. CDR1 is MNHEY, CDR2 SVGAGI, per germline. The CDR3 length is 13 residues.

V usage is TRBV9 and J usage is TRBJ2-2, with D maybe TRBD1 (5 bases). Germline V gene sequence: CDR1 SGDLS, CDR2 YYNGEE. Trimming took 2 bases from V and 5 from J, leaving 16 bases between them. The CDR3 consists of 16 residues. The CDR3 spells CASSVGQSGATGELFF. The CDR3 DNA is TGTGCCAGCAGCGTGGGGCAGTCGGGTGCAACCGGGGAGCTGTTTTTT.

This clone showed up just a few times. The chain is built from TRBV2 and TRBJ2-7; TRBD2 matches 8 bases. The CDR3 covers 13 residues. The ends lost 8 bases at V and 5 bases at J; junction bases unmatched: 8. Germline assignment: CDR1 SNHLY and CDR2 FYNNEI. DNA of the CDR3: TGTGCCAGCTTTGGGACTAGAAACCACGAGCAGTACTTC. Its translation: CASFGTRNHEQYF.

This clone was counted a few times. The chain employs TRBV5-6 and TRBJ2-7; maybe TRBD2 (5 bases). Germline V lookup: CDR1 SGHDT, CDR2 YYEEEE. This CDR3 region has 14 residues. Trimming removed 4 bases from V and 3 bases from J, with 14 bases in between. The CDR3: CASSLSGKRYEQYF. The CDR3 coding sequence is TGTGCCAGCAGCCTATCCGGGAAGCGCTACGAGCAGTACTTC.

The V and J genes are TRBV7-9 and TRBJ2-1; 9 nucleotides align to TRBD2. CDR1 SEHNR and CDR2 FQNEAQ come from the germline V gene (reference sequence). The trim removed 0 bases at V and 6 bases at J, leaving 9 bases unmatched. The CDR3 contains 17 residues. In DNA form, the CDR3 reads TGTGCCAGCAGCTTAGCCCTTAGCGGGGGCCCCCCCAATGAGCAGTTCTTC. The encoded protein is CASSLALSGGPPNEQFF.

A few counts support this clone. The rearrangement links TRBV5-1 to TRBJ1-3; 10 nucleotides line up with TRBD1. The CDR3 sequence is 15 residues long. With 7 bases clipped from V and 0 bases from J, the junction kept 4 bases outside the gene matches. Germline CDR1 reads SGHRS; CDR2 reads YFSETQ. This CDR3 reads CASRQGADSGNTIYF. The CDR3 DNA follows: TGCGCCAGCCGACAGGGGGCCGACTCTGGAAACACCATATATTTT. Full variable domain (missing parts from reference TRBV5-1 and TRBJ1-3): KAGVTQTPRYLIKTRGQQVTLSCSPISGHRSVSWYQQTPGQGLQFLFEYFSETQRNKGNFPGRFSGRQFSNSRSEMNVSTLELGDSALYLCASRQGADSGNTIYFGEGSWLTVV.

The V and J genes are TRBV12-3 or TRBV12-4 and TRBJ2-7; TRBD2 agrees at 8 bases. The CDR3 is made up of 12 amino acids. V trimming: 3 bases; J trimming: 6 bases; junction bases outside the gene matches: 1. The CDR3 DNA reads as TGTGCCAGCAGTTTCGGGAGGGGCGAGCAGTACTTC. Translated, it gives CASSFGRGEQYF.

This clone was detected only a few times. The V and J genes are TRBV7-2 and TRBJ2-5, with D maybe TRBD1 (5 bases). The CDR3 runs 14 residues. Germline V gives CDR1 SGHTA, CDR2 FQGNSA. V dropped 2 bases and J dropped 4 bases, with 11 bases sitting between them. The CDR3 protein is CASSLKGIGETQYF. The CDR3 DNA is TGTGCCAGCAGCTTAAAGGGGATTGGAGAGACCCAGTACTTC.